This T cell receptor beta chain was obtained from a study of T cells in Graves' hyperthyroidism and ophthalmopathy. The hyperthyroidism patients had all been newly diagnosed, and their disease duration was under 2 months. Their ages ranged from 18 to 65 years. Uncontrolled infection, other autoimmune disease, pregnancy or lactation led to exclusion. Fresh peripheral blood, 10 ml, yielded the PBMCs. The source material, RNA transcripts, was used to amplify TCR beta CDR3 regions. Carried out on the TCR CDR3, a first-round RT-PCR used the HTBI primer set. In TCRdb, the multiplex PCR reads were re-called with MiXCR into one record per CDR3 protein. The sample has 750,000 to 950,000 distinct CDR3 sequences, 35% to 45% seen once; the top ten hold approximately 8.7%. Broader study findings: Blood samples included most of the expanded thyroid clonotypes exceeding 0.001.

This clonotype was observed many times. Its specificity is unknown. Sequencing input: blood. The TCR sequence derives from a man younger than 30 with Graves' hyperthyroidism.

In DNA form, the CDR3 reads TGCGCCAGCAGCTTCGGTTTGGACACTGAAGCTTTCTTT. This gives the protein CASSFGLDTEAFF. The V and J genes are TRBV5-1 and TRBJ1-1; no clear D. This CDR3 has 13 amino acids. V lost 2 bases and J lost 3, with 8 bases in between. Germline V gives CDR1 SGHRS, CDR2 YFSETQ.